These 15 T cell receptor beta chains were all obtained from the same sample, sequenced in a study of OX40 agonist ivuxolimab in advanced cancers. The table came from immunoSEQ multiplex PCR; TCRdb's copy has only in-frame clones and leaves some out. The table lists 50,000 to 70,000 clones, 93% of them singletons. Sequences were derived from CD4+ or CD8+ T cells sorted from blood, sampled in a trial of the OX40 agonist ivuxolimab. The receptors shown here come from an adult with an advanced solid tumor such as melanoma, head and neck, liver or kidney cancer.

The rearrangement links TRBV27 to TRBJ2-6, with D unresolved. The CDR3 runs 15 residues. Germline lookup yields CDR1 MNHEY and CDR2 SMNVEV (reference sequence). Trimming removed 3 bases at V and 2 bases at J, with 8 bases between. This CDR3 reads CASSFFRAGANVLTF. In nucleotides, the CDR3 is TGTGCCAGCAGTTTTTTTAGGGCTGGGGCCAACGTCCTGACTTTC.

The chain carries TRBV7-6 and TRBJ2-5; no reliable D call. V was clipped by 3 bases and J by 2 bases, with 10 bases between them. This CDR3 has 14 residues. The germline gives CDR1 SGHVS, CDR2 FNYEAQ. The CDR3 loop reads CASSLTASQETQYF. CDR3 DNA: TGTGCCAGCAGCTTGACGGCCTCTCAAGAGACCCAGTACTTC. The variable domain in full, with the rest retrieved from reference TRBV7-6 and TRBJ2-5, is GAGVSQSPRYKVTKRGQDVALRCDPISGHVSLYWYRQALGQGPEFLTYFNYEAQQDKSGLPNDRFSAERPEGSISTLTIQRTEQRDSAMYRCASSLTASQETQYFGPGTRLLVL.

V is TRBV11-2 and J is TRBJ2-7; tentatively, D is TRBD1 (5 bases). Germline lookup yields CDR1 SGHAT and CDR2 FQNNGV. Deletions cut 1 base from V and 4 bases from J, with 8 bases between. This CDR3 has 13 amino acids. The CDR3 sequence: CASSLGGPYEQYF. The CDR3 bases are TGTGCCAGCAGCTTAGGGGGCCCATACGAGCAGTACTTC.

The sample holds a few counts of this clone. The rearrangement uses TRBV15 and TRBJ2-7; a weak D match, TRBD1 (5 bases). Trimming removed 9 bases at V and 6 bases at J, with 18 bases between. Germline CDR1 reads LNHNV; CDR2 reads YYDKDF (reference sequence). This CDR3 spans 13 amino acids. CDR3 sequence reads: CATAMQGLGEQYF. CDR3 sequence (DNA): TGTGCCACTGCGATGCAGGGTCTTGGCGAGCAGTACTTC.

This clone is a singleton in its sample. V usage is TRBV5-6 and J usage is TRBJ2-4, with a tentative D call TRBD1 (6 bases). V was clipped by 4 bases and J by 0 bases, with 11 bases between them. There are 15 residues in the CDR3. The V gene's germline CDR1 is SGHDT and CDR2 YYEEEE. For the CDR3, the DNA is TGTGCCAGCAGCCGGACAGAACTAGCCAAAAACATTCAGTACTTC. As protein: CASSRTELAKNIQYF.

With respect to this clone: Distinct nucleotide sequences in the sample also encode this CDR3. The chain carries TRBV28 and TRBJ1-1, with D possibly matching TRBD1 (5 bases). The germline gives CDR1 MDHEN, CDR2 SYDVKM. This CDR3 is built from 14 residues. The V and J ends lost 3 bases and 1 base respectively, with 9 bases between them. The CDR3: CASSFGGWNTEAFF. In nucleotides, the CDR3 is TGTGCCAGCAGTTTCGGGGGTTGGAACACTGAAGCTTTCTTT.

The chain combines TRBV4-1 with TRBJ2-7, with D perhaps matching TRBD1 (6 bases). This CDR3 has 15 residues. Germline CDR1 is MGHRA and CDR2 is YSYEKL. Trimming removed 2 bases from V and 2 bases from J, with 13 bases in between. CDR3 in amino acids: CASSQNEGTTYEQYF. CDR3 DNA: TGCGCCAGCAGCCAAAACGAAGGGACAACCTACGAGCAGTACTTC.

The chain uses TRBV9 and TRBJ2-1, with 9 bases fitting TRBD2. The germline gives CDR1 SGDLS, CDR2 YYNGEE. The CDR3 has 15 amino acids. The J segment lost 10 bases and the V segment lost 4 bases, leaving 12 bases of the junction unmatched. DNA for the CDR3: TGTGCCAGCAGCCCCCGACTAGCGGTGTTTCAGGAGCAGTTCTTC. It encodes CASSPRLAVFQEQFF.

This clone is a singleton in its sample. The chain has TRBV7-9 and TRBJ1-1, with a possible D match to TRBD1 (5 bases). This CDR3 contains 16 residues. V was trimmed by 1 base and J by 3 bases, leaving 15 bases between them. Germline V gene sequence: CDR1 SEHNR, CDR2 FQNEAQ (reference sequence). This chain's CDR3 is CASSLGGPTSYTEAFF. The CDR3 DNA sequence: TGTGCCAGCAGCTTAGGGGGCCCCACATCTTACACTGAAGCTTTCTTT.

The CDR3 loop is CAGDPGLTTNEKLFF. The CDR3 DNA follows: TGTGCCGGTGACCCCGGTCTTACAACTAATGAAAAACTGTTTTTT. The rearrangement links TRBV7-9 to TRBJ1-4, with no clear D. The V and J ends lost 11 bases and 0 bases respectively, with 16 bases between them. CDR3 size: 15 residues. Germline values: CDR1 SEHNR, CDR2 FQNEAQ (reference sequence).

The rearrangement uses TRBV4-3 and TRBJ2-7, with 7 bases fitting TRBD2. The germline gives CDR1 LGHNA, CDR2 YSLEER. J lost 4 bases, V lost 0 bases, and 12 bases had no gene match. This CDR3 spans 17 amino acids. The CDR3 coding sequence is TGCGCCAGCAGCCAAGATCATGAGACTAGCTCCGGGTACGAGCAGTACTTC. Translation: CASSQDHETSSGYEQYF.

The genes are TRBV19 and TRBJ2-5; D call uncertain. Trimming cost V 9 bases and J 3 bases, with 5 bases left between them. The germline V gene has CDR1 LNHDA and CDR2 SQIVND (reference sequence). This CDR3 has 10 amino acids. Here the CDR3 DNA reads TGTGCCAGAACAGAAGAGACCCAGTACTTC. Residues: CARTEETQYF.

This chain joins TRBV6-5 and TRBJ1-2; tentatively, D is TRBD1 (6 bases). Germline values: CDR1 MNHEY, CDR2 SVGAGI. V was cut by 4 bases and J by 5 bases, with 11 bases left in between. The CDR3 covers 13 residues. CDR3 coding DNA: TGTGCCAGCAGTTTTTCGGGGGCTTATGGCTACACCTTC. Translation: CASSFSGAYGYTF.

A single count supports this clone. The chain uses TRBV28 and TRBJ2-3, with TRBD2 matching 8 bases. The junction had 13 bases not matched to a gene; V was cut back by 6 bases and J by 2 bases. The germline V gene has CDR1 MDHEN and CDR2 SYDVKM. The CDR3 loop spans 17 amino acids. The CDR3 DNA is TGTGCCAGCAGCCCAGGGTATAGCGGGGACCCCACAGATACGCAGTATTTT. Its translation: CASSPGYSGDPTDTQYF.

J is TRBJ2-1 and V is TRBV27, with TRBD2 matching over 9 bases. This CDR3 is 15 amino acids long. Losses at the gene ends were 6 bases for V and 12 bases for J; bases not matched to a gene: 15. Looked up from germline, CDR1 is MNHEY and CDR2 is SMNVEV (reference sequence). The CDR3 DNA follows: TGTGCCAGCAGCGAAGTGGGGCTAGCGGGATCTTCGCAGTTCTTC. This codes for CASSEVGLAGSSQFF.